Included here is one T cell receptor beta chain sequence, with context. The data are from a study of blood T cell repertoires in COVID-19. About the research overall: Nucleic acid was either cDNA or gDNA, and it came from T cells, B-cell-depleted T cells, or PBMCs.

Per the original methods: Amplification from reference gene primers served as the basis for estimated nucleated cell counts. Sequencing was performed with immunoSEQ multiplex PCR; in TCRdb, only in-frame clones are kept and a portion is missing. V and J calls and clone size are given by that table; D and trimming were obtained from the DNA. The data show about 51,000 clones, with roughly 90% seen just once and over 2.5% held by the top ten. The CDR3 runs 14 residues. Germline V lookup: CDR1 MDHEN, CDR2 SYDVKM. V lost 3 bases and J lost 2; bases outside the gene matches: 2. Sequencing input: peripheral blood. This receptor was obtained from a man aged 45-65 years with active COVID-19. The V call is TRBV28, the J call TRBJ1-1; TRBD1 matches 8 bases. Here the CDR3 reads CASSFGQGNTEAFF. DNA of the CDR3: TGTGCCAGCAGTTTCGGACAGGGAAACACTGAAGCTTTCTTT.